Only a few counts were recorded for the clone carrying this T cell receptor (beta chain). Antigen unknown. This sample was included in a study of T cell repertoires in cytomegalovirus infection. Study-level background: Through public TCR beta signatures, both CMV infection and matching HLA type were indicated. Study-wide results and limits: Cumulative frequency of public TCR beta families picked out carriers of CMV plus the relevant HLA.

V lost 5 bases and J lost 2, with 12 bases in between. CDR1 SGHTA and CDR2 FQGNSA come from the germline V gene. This CDR3 has 14 residues. TCRdb reprocessed the reads with MiXCR, giving one entry per CDR3 protein. The table records around 260,000 distinct CDR3 sequences, 25% of them present only once. The V gene is TRBV7-2, the J gene TRBJ2-5; TRBD1 or TRBD2 may be the D gene (5 bases each). The material sequenced was PBMCs. The receptor was derived from a human donor in good health (CMV status not recorded). Some clones in this sample may be carry-over from other donors' samples. CDR3 nucleotide sequence: TGTGCCAGCAGCCCCTGGGACGGACAAGAGACCCAGTACTTC. Its translation is CASSPWDGQETQYF. Drawing the rest from reference TRBV7-2 and TRBJ2-5, the complete variable domain is GAGVSQSPSNKVTEKGKDVELRCDPISGHTALYWYRQSLGQGLEFLIYFQGNSAPDKSGLPSDRFSAERTGGSVSTLTIQRTQQEDSAVYLCASSPWDGQETQYFGPGTRLLVL.